The clone carrying this T cell receptor (beta chain) was counted a few times. Its antigen is currently unknown. The data stem from a study of vaccination effects on CD4 cells after COVID-19. The authors isolated CD4+ T cells after around nine days of culture. The healthy vaccine recipients, who had no prior SARS-CoV-2 infection, showed negative nucleocapsid antibodies. A half-volume exchange with IL-2 medium occurred on days 3 and 7. The assay was immunoSEQ multiplex PCR, and TCRdb's table has in-frame clones only and misses some. The table lists tens of thousands of clones, roughly 80% of them singletons. Findings of the study overall: Among infection- and vaccine-induced clones, marked clonal contraction occurred late after vaccination.

The CDR3 consists of 16 residues. V lost 0 bases to trimming and J lost 4 bases, with 16 bases between them. Per the germline V gene, CDR1 is SGHRS and CDR2 is YFSETQ. This sequence joins TRBV5-1 and TRBJ2-5; the D gene is possibly TRBD1 (6 bases). The source was CD4+ T cells from PBMCs cultured without peptide, collected before COVID-19 vaccination. The sequence came from a human donor who received a COVID-19 vaccine. The CDR3 loop is CASSLAPGARVETQYF. CDR3 sequence (DNA): TGCGCCAGCAGCTTGGCCCCAGGGGCTCGAGTAGAGACCCAGTACTTC.